The next 22 T cell receptor beta chains were all read from a single sample in a study of blood T cells in healthy people across ages. The authors ran a second PCR of roughly 6 to 12 cycles using a sample-barcoded 5' primer and a J-beta primer mix. TCRdb processed the 5' RACE reads anew with MiXCR; each CDR3 protein has one entry. The sample consists of some 710,000 distinct CDR3 sequences, approximately 22% of them appearing once. Source material: blood. These receptors all come from a man between 65 and 85 years old in good health.

This chain uses TRBV7-2 with TRBJ1-3, with D hard to call. CDR1 is SGHTA and CDR2 is FQGNSA in the germline V gene. The CDR3 totals 14 residues. Trimming cost V 3 bases and J 4 bases, with 10 bases left between them. This chain's CDR3 is CASSFGQRGNTIYF. For the CDR3, the DNA is TGTGCCAGCAGCTTTGGCCAGAGGGGAAACACCATATATTTT.

With regard to this clonotype: With a much larger clone just one base away, this may be a read error. V and J are TRBV5-6 and TRBJ2-7; D might be TRBD1 or TRBD2, each matching 6 bases. Germline V CDR1 and CDR2: SGHDT, YYEEEE. This CDR3 region has 18 residues. CDR3 protein: CAGRTSEGVWSNSGEQYV. The DNA of the CDR3 is TGTGCCGGCAGGACGTCGGAGGGGGTTTGGTCCAATTCGGGCGAGCAGTACGTC.

The gene calls are TRBV6-5 and TRBJ1-4; D unresolved. The CDR3 has 12 amino acids. With 6 bases removed from V and 7 bases from J, the gap between germline ends came to 9 bases. Germline V lookup: CDR1 MNHEY, CDR2 SVGAGI. As DNA, the CDR3 is TGTGCCAGCAGCCCTGCGGGTGAAAAACTGTTTTTT. Translating gives CASSPAGEKLFF.

This clonotype has a count of ten or more. CDR3 in amino acids: CASSFMRLETQYF. Here the CDR3 DNA reads TGTGCCAGCAGCTTTATGAGGCTCGAGACCCAGTACTTC. The genes are TRBV7-2 and TRBJ2-5, with D uncertain. This CDR3 has 13 amino acids. V was cut by 3 bases and J by 5 bases, with 10 bases left in between. Germline values: CDR1 SGHTA, CDR2 FQGNSA. Combining the CDR3 with reference TRBV7-2 and TRBJ2-5 gives the whole variable domain GAGVSQSPSNKVTEKGKDVELRCDPISGHTALYWYRQSLGQGLEFLIYFQGNSAPDKSGLPSDRFSAERTGGSVSTLTIQRTQQEDSAVYLCASSFMRLETQYFGPGTRLLVL.

This chain joins TRBV7-9 and TRBJ1-2; no clear D gene. From germline, CDR1 is SEHNR and CDR2 FQNEAQ (reference sequence). The CDR3 loop spans 15 amino acids. V was shortened by 5 bases and J by 1 base, with 14 bases between the two germline ends. CDR3 loop: CASSLLDRRNYGYTF. The CDR3 DNA sequence: TGTGCCAGCAGCCTACTCGACCGACGTAACTATGGCTACACCTTC.

This clonotype was counted between two and nine times. The chain links TRBV4-1 to TRBJ1-2; D remains ambiguous. This CDR3 is built from 14 residues. The V gene lost 0 bases and the J gene lost 3 bases, with 8 bases spanning the gap. Germline lookup yields CDR1 MGHRA and CDR2 YSYEKL. CDR3 sequence (DNA): TGCGCCAGCAGCCAAGAATCGGGATACTATGGCTACACCTTC. Encoded protein: CASSQESGYYGYTF.

The rearrangement links TRBV19 to TRBJ2-5, with D perhaps being TRBD1 or TRBD2 (5 bases each). The CDR3 contains 14 residues. With 3 bases removed from V and 5 bases from J, the gap between germline ends came to 13 bases. The germline gives CDR1 LNHDA, CDR2 SQIVND (reference sequence). The CDR3 region has the DNA TGTGCCAGTAGTATCCGCCGGGGCTCCGAGACCCAGTACTTC. Encoded protein: CASSIRRGSETQYF.

There are many counts of this clonotype. The J gene is TRBJ2-5, the V gene TRBV7-8, with TRBD2 identical over 8 bases. The CDR3 is 14 amino acids. Germline-derived CDR1 and CDR2 are SGHVS and FQNEAQ. Unmatched junction bases numbered 5, after V lost 3 bases and J lost 5 bases. The CDR3, as DNA: TGTGCCAGCAGCTTTCGGGAGGGCCTTGAGACCCAGTACTTC. This encodes CASSFREGLETQYF.

The gene calls are TRBV18 and TRBJ1-2; no reliable D call. From germline, CDR1 is KGHSH and CDR2 LQKENI. The V end lost 3 bases, the J end lost 6 bases, and 14 bases lay between the germline ends. The CDR3 is made up of 14 amino acids. CDR3 bases: TGTGCCAGCTCACCGCCCGGGTTTTTGGATGGCTACACCTTC. As protein: CASSPPGFLDGYTF.

The V gene is TRBV7-2, the J gene TRBJ1-1; tentative D call: TRBD1 (5 bases). The CDR3 is 16 residues long. CDR1 SGHTA and CDR2 FQGNSA come from the germline V gene. V was trimmed by 5 bases and J by 2 bases, leaving 18 bases between them. The CDR3 loop is CASSPQPSTGNTEAFF. CDR3 in DNA: TGTGCCAGCAGCCCACAGCCCAGCACAGGAAACACTGAAGCTTTCTTT.

This chain connects TRBV7-2 to TRBJ2-3; no clear D. Germline V CDR1 and CDR2: SGHTA, FQGNSA. Trimming pared 8 bases from V and 5 bases from J, leaving 17 bases between. The CDR3 spans 14 residues. The CDR3 loop is CASGPLMGQDTQYF. CDR3 sequence (DNA): TGTGCCAGCGGACCCCTCATGGGTCAAGATACGCAGTATTTT.

This clonotype was recorded only once. A much larger clone lies a single base off, so this may be a read error. As the CDR3 is not closed by the conserved phenylalanine or tryptophan, this likely results from a read error. This chain connects TRBV7-9 to TRBJ2-3; D remains unclear. The CDR3 has 12 residues. Looked up from germline, CDR1 is SEHNR and CDR2 is FQNEAQ (reference sequence). Trimming shortened V by 7 bases and J by 1 base, and 6 bases separated the two germline ends. Here the CDR3 reads CASNLGTDTQYC. CDR3 bases: TGTGCCAGCAATCTAGGCACAGATACGCAGTATTGT.

The chain recombines TRBV20-1 with TRBJ1-3; D is ambiguous. The CDR3 loop spans 13 amino acids. Germline lookup yields CDR1 DFQATT and CDR2 SNEGSKA (reference sequence). CDR3 sequence: CSLKRFSGNTIYF. CDR3 DNA: TGCAGCCTCAAGCGGTTCTCTGGAAACACCATATATTTT.

This clonotype has a handful of counts. V is TRBV20-1 and J is TRBJ2-3; D tentatively reads TRBD1 or TRBD2 (5 bases each). Trimming cost V 0 bases and J 8 bases, with 18 bases left between them. Germline CDR1 reads DFQATT; CDR2 reads SNEGSKA (reference sequence). The CDR3 contains 15 residues. CDR3 in DNA: TGCAGTGCTAGAGATCATGGACACGGAGGAGGTACGCAGTATTTT. Translation: CSARDHGHGGGTQYF.

V is TRBV7-3 and J is TRBJ2-3; a possible D gene is TRBD2 (6 bases). The V end lost 5 bases, the J end lost 2 bases, and 14 bases lay between the germline ends. The CDR3 covers 15 residues. CDR1 SGHTA and CDR2 FQGTGA come from the germline V gene. The CDR3, as DNA: TGTGCCAGCAGCCCGACCCGGGACTCCACAGATACGCAGTATTTT. Amino acid sequence: CASSPTRDSTDTQYF.

The rearrangement uses TRBV7-9 and TRBJ2-3; TRBD1 matches at 7 bases. V lost 5 bases, J lost 2 bases, and 10 bases stayed unmatched. The CDR3 has 16 amino acids. Germline V gene lookup returns CDR1 SEHNR and CDR2 FQNEAQ (reference sequence). CDR3 region: CASSNPGQKITDTQYF. CDR3 in DNA: TGTGCCAGCAGCAATCCGGGACAGAAGATCACAGATACGCAGTATTTT.

Here the CDR3 reads CASSGASGVGNEQFF. The DNA for the CDR3 is TGTGCCAGCAGTGGGGCTAGCGGGGTAGGAAATGAGCAGTTCTTC. The chain has TRBV6-4 and TRBJ2-5; TRBD2 matches 9 bases. The closer fit of TRBJ2-1 to the DNA end suggests the J call may be wrong. CDR3 size: 15 residues. CDR1 is MRHNA, CDR2 SNTAGT, per germline.

This clonotype was counted between two and nine times. V gene TRBV7-9 combines with J gene TRBJ2-1; 12 bases match TRBD2. The V and J ends lost 2 bases and 6 bases, in that order; junction bases with no gene match: 8. This CDR3 spans 17 amino acids. Looked up from germline, CDR1 is SEHNR and CDR2 is FQNEAQ (reference sequence). The CDR3 bases are TGTGCCAGCAGCTTATCGATTTTGACTAGCGGGAGCAATGAGCAGTTCTTC. The encoded protein is CASSLSILTSGSNEQFF. Full variable domain (outside the CDR3, taken from reference TRBV7-9 and TRBJ2-1): DTGVSQNPRHKITKRGQNVTFRCDPISEHNRLYWYRQTLGQGPEFLTYFQNEAQLEKSRLLSDRFSAERPKGSFSTLEIQRTEQGDSAMYLCASSLSILTSGSNEQFFGPGTRLTVL.

The table lists this clonotype with a few counts. This chain joins TRBV5-1 and TRBJ2-5; D might be TRBD1 (6 bases). Per germline, CDR1 SGHRS and CDR2 YFSETQ. Trimming stripped 2 bases from V and 5 bases from J, with 19 bases between. CDR3 length: 16 amino acids. CDR3 amino acids: CASSFLPGVKNETQYF. CDR3 nucleotides: TGCGCCAGCAGCTTTTTGCCAGGGGTAAAGAATGAGACCCAGTACTTC.

For this clonotype: The junction shows a germline mismatch at one end, possibly a read error. V is TRBV20-1 and J is TRBJ1-2; D uncertain. CDR1 is DFQATT and CDR2 is SNEGSKA in the germline V gene (reference sequence). CDR3 length: 10 residues. The CDR3 loop reads CSARDFPGLF. CDR3 DNA: TGCAGTGCTAGAGATTTCCCGGGCCTCTTC.

The V gene is TRBV20-1, the J gene TRBJ2-1; 7 bases map to TRBD2. With 3 bases clipped from V and 4 bases from J, the junction kept 6 bases outside the gene matches. Germline lookup yields CDR1 DFQATT and CDR2 SNEGSKA (reference sequence). The CDR3 has 14 residues. The CDR3 nucleotides read TGCAGTGCTAGTTTGAGCGGGGATTACAATGAGCAGTTCTTC. This encodes CSASLSGDYNEQFF.

This clonotype appeared a few times. The rearrangement links TRBV12-3 or TRBV12-4 to TRBJ2-1; 8 bases map to TRBD2. The CDR3 is made up of 19 amino acids. V lost 4 bases and J lost 0; bases outside the gene matches: 14. The CDR3 bases are TGTGCCAGCAGTTCCCGCGCCTGGGCGGGGGGTCCCTCCTACAATGAGCAGTTCTTC. Translated, it gives CASSSRAWAGGPSYNEQFF.